These 21 T cell receptor beta chains were all obtained from the same sample, sequenced in a study of T cell changes during pregnancy in multiple sclerosis (dated by TCRdb to about 2019). Library creation used the immunoSEQ multiplex PCR assay. TCRdb obtained this table from immuneACCESS and retained in-frame rearrangements with V and J assigned. These tables miss some clones; where compared with another copy, unresolved V genes account for less than half of the shortfall, and the remainder is unexplained. The sample yields over 8,000 clones; 75% to 90% were counted once. Around 4.9% of the sample comes from the top ten. The sequencing here drew on CD8+ T cells from peripheral blood mononuclear cells, taken in the first trimester of pregnancy. All receptors derive from a female donor in good health, enrolled as a control in a pregnancy study.

The CDR3 sequence: CASSEYRVNDEQFF. The CDR3 nucleotides are TGTGCCAGCAGTGAGTACAGGGTGAATGATGAGCAGTTCTTC. This chain connects TRBV2 to TRBJ2-1, with TRBD1 as a possible D gene (6 bases). This CDR3 spans 14 amino acids. Germline values: CDR1 SNHLY, CDR2 FYNNEI. The V end lost 3 bases, the J end lost 8 bases, and 14 bases lay between the germline ends.

The CDR3 DNA follows: TGTGCCAGCAGTCTGTGGGTTCGGACAGAATGCGAGCAGTACTTC. Its protein product is CASSLWVRTECEQYF. This sequence joins TRBV6-5 and TRBJ2-7; D perhaps matches TRBD1 (6 bases). CDR3 length: 15 amino acids. The V gene lost 5 bases and the J gene lost 6 bases, with 20 bases spanning the gap. Germline V gene data show CDR1 as MNHEY and CDR2 as SVGAGI.

V gene TRBV14 combines with J gene TRBJ2-5; possible D gene TRBD1, 6 bases. V lost 4 bases, J lost 5 bases, and 14 bases lay in between. In germline, CDR1 is SGHDN, CDR2 FVKESK. This CDR3 region has 14 residues. For the CDR3, the DNA is TGTGCCAGCAGCCGAACCCAGGGGCGGGAGACCCAGTACTTC. Encoded protein: CASSRTQGRETQYF.

The V gene is TRBV19, the J gene TRBJ2-7; 10 nucleotides match TRBD1. CDR3 length: 15 amino acids. The ends lost 5 bases at V and 3 bases at J; junction bases unmatched: 7. Germline assignment: CDR1 LNHDA and CDR2 SQIVND (reference sequence). The CDR3 bases are TGTGCCAGTAGTCCCCCGGACAGGGGGGACTACGAGCAGTACTTC. Residues: CASSPPDRGDYEQYF.

In this sample, this clone is medium-sized (0.01 to 0.1%). The chain employs TRBV27 and TRBJ2-7; perhaps TRBD1 as D (5 bases). V lost 6 bases, J lost 2 bases, and 14 bases lay in between. Looked up from germline, CDR1 is MNHEY and CDR2 is SMNVEV (reference sequence). The length of the CDR3 is 14 residues. CDR3 residues: CASRLTVLAYEQYF. The CDR3 nucleotides read TGTGCCAGCAGGTTGACAGTCCTTGCCTACGAGCAGTACTTC.

This rearrangement joins TRBV9 to TRBJ2-3; D is perhaps TRBD2 (5 bases). Germline assignment: CDR1 SGDLS and CDR2 YYNGEE. The CDR3 sequence is 14 residues long. With 5 bases removed from V and 0 bases from J, the gap between germline ends came to 10 bases. The CDR3 DNA follows: TGTGCCAGCAGGGGAGTAGATAGCACAGATACGCAGTATTTT. It is translated as CASRGVDSTDTQYF.

The CDR3 region has the DNA TGTGCCAGCAGCTCCCCCGGACTAGCGGCCAGCTCCTACGAGCAGTACTTC. This codes for CASSSPGLAASSYEQYF. This chain links TRBV5-8 with TRBJ2-7; 10 bases line up with TRBD2. The trim removed 3 bases at V and 0 bases at J, leaving 9 bases unmatched. Germline-derived CDR1 and CDR2 are SGHTS and YDEGEE. The CDR3 is made up of 17 amino acids.

This clone was counted between two and nine times. This rearrangement joins TRBV6-4 to TRBJ2-3; 13 positions match TRBD2. Looked up from germline, CDR1 is MRHNA and CDR2 is SNTAGT. The CDR3 extends over 16 amino acids. Trimming took 0 bases from V and 4 from J; bases not matched to a gene: 1. CDR3 in amino acids: CASSDSGTSGADTQYF. In nucleotides, the CDR3 is TGTGCCAGCAGTGACTCCGGGACTAGCGGGGCAGATACGCAGTATTTT.

The gene calls are TRBV2 and TRBJ2-1, with 13 bases that match TRBD2. This CDR3 spans 21 amino acids. The junction had 17 bases not matched to a gene; V was cut back by 6 bases and J by 0 bases. Germline V gene sequence: CDR1 SNHLY, CDR2 FYNNEI. The CDR3 protein is CASRGEPGLAGPVGSYNEQFF. CDR3 bases: TGTGCCAGCAGGGGAGAGCCGGGACTAGCGGGACCAGTGGGCTCCTACAATGAGCAGTTCTTC.

The chain recombines TRBV4-1 with TRBJ1-3; maybe TRBD1 (5 bases). Germline V CDR1 and CDR2: MGHRA, YSYEKL. Trimming took off 5 bases at V and 0 bases at J, with 11 bases between the two ends. CDR3 size: 15 residues. As DNA, the CDR3 is TGCGCCAGCAGCTTCGAGACAGACTCTGGAAACACCATATATTTT. Translation: CASSFETDSGNTIYF.

DNA for the CDR3: TGTGCCAGCAGCTTGGGGTTGGACAGGGGTTTTCGCAATGAGCAGTTCTTC. Translating gives CASSLGLDRGFRNEQFF. The genes are TRBV13 and TRBJ2-1; 9 positions agree with TRBD1. V was clipped by 3 bases and J by 6 bases; unmatched bases: 12. CDR3 size: 17 residues. CDR1 and CDR2 (germline): PRHDT, FYEKMQ (reference sequence).

The chain joins TRBV5-1 to TRBJ2-1, with TRBD1 matching 12 bases. Germline lookup yields CDR1 SGHRS and CDR2 YFSETQ. The V segment lost 0 bases and the J segment 5 bases; nucleotides outside the gene matches: 3. The CDR3 covers 16 residues. CDR3 coding DNA: TGCGCCAGCAGCTTGGGGGACAGGGGGCTTAACAATGAGCAGTTCTTC. Its protein is CASSLGDRGLNNEQFF.

The rearrangement links TRBV9 to TRBJ2-7; tentative D call: TRBD2 (6 bases). The CDR3 is made up of 15 amino acids. V lost 1 base to trimming and J lost 2 bases, with 13 bases between them. Germline V CDR1 and CDR2: SGDLS, YYNGEE. CDR3 loop: CASSVSPGEAYEQYF. The CDR3 region has the DNA TGTGCCAGCAGCGTAAGCCCGGGGGAGGCCTACGAGCAGTACTTC.

This chain connects TRBV9 to TRBJ2-7; D gene ambiguous. V was trimmed by 4 bases and J by 6 bases, leaving 17 bases between them. The CDR3 extends over 14 amino acids. Germline CDR1 SGDLS, CDR2 YYNGEE. The CDR3 DNA sequence: TGTGCCAGCAGCCCCCATTTCTTGACTGGCGAGCAGTACTTC. Amino acids: CASSPHFLTGEQYF.

The chain couples TRBV2 to TRBJ2-1; 9 nucleotides line up with TRBD2. CDR1 and CDR2 (germline): SNHLY, FYNNEI. J gave up 9 bases and V 6 bases, and 12 bases lay outside the gene matches. The CDR3 runs to 15 residues. Here the CDR3 reads CASRIAGDGRGEQFF. In DNA, the CDR3 is TGTGCCAGCAGGATAGCGGGAGACGGTCGGGGTGAGCAGTTCTTC.

The chain combines TRBV10-1 with TRBJ2-3; 14 positions agree with TRBD2. CDR3 length equals 18 residues. The trim removed 10 bases at V and 2 bases at J, leaving 14 bases unmatched. CDR1 is WNHNN, CDR2 SYGVQD, per germline (reference sequence). CDR3 sequence (DNA): TGCGCCACCCCCCCGGGACTAGCGGGAGAAGGGACCACAGATACGCAGTATTTT. Its protein product is CATPPGLAGEGTTDTQYF.

The chain uses TRBV10-2 and TRBJ2-1, with D possibly being TRBD1 (6 bases). CDR1 and CDR2 (germline): WSHSY, SAAADI. The CDR3 covers 14 residues. Trimming cost V 8 bases and J 4 bases, with 15 bases left between them. CDR3 nucleotides: TGCGCCAGCCGAGACAGGCAGGGATACAATGAGCAGTTCTTC. This translates into CASRDRQGYNEQFF.

This chain uses TRBV5-1 with TRBJ2-4, with 8 positions matching TRBD1. The CDR3 contains 14 residues. With 1 base clipped from V and 8 bases from J, the junction kept 5 bases outside the gene matches. The germline V gene has CDR1 SGHRS and CDR2 YFSETQ. The CDR3 reads CASSLSGQGHIQYF. The CDR3 coding sequence is TGCGCCAGCAGCTTGAGCGGACAGGGCCACATTCAGTACTTC.

The chain joins TRBV7-2 to TRBJ1-5; D is undetermined. CDR1 SGHTA and CDR2 FQGNSA come from the germline V gene. Trimming removed 1 base at V and 4 bases at J, with 11 bases between. CDR3 length: 15 residues. In DNA, the CDR3 is TGTGCCAGCAGCTTAGGGCCAGGACTGAATCAGCCCCAGCATTTT. As protein: CASSLGPGLNQPQHF.

This chain uses TRBV6-4 with TRBJ2-3; 10 nucleotides align to TRBD2. Unmatched junction bases numbered 7, after V lost 2 bases and J lost 8 bases. CDR3 size: 15 residues. In germline, CDR1 is MRHNA, CDR2 SNTAGT. CDR3 in DNA: TGTGCCAGCAGTGACGCAGCGGGAGGGCCGGCTACGCAGTATTTT. This codes for CASSDAAGGPATQYF.

The chain is built from TRBV5-4 and TRBJ1-1, with D unresolved. In germline, CDR1 is SGHNT, CDR2 YYREEE (reference sequence). This CDR3 contains 13 residues. The ends were cut back, 0 bases at V and 6 bases at J, with 9 bases in the middle. The CDR3 nucleotides read TGTGCCAGCAGCTTGGCCTCCGGTCCTGAAGCTTTCTTT. Its translation is CASSLASGPEAFF.